This is a list of T cell receptor beta chains from one sample in a study of PD-1 blockade in mismatch repair-deficient tumors. Generated by immunoSEQ multiplex PCR, the TCRdb table keeps only in-frame clones and is missing some. Found here are about 110,000 clones, 60% to 85% of them singletons; the top ten hold roughly 4.5%. This sample comprised peripheral blood, obtained more than 58 weeks after starting pembrolizumab. These TCRs come from an adult with mismatch repair-deficient cancer. Both conserved end residues are part of each CDR3. The D gene is left open where the match is weak. Not all rows give a size; the values are once, few, many and, for expanded clones, a class.

CDR3aa: CAISDSNTDTQYF; CDR3nt: TGTGCCATCAGTGACTCAAACACAGATACGCAGTATTTT; j_gene: TRBJ2-3; d_gene: .; abundance: .; v_gene: TRBV10-3
CDR3aa: CASSLLGTGDEKLFF; CDR3nt: TGTGCCAGCAGCTTACTCGGGACAGGGGATGAAAAACTGTTTTTT; j_gene: TRBJ1-4; d_gene: TRBD1; abundance: .; v_gene: TRBV7-9
CDR3aa: CASSLGQEGNQPQHF; CDR3nt: TGCGCCAGCAGCTTGGGACAGGAGGGGAATCAGCCCCAGCATTTT; j_gene: TRBJ1-5; d_gene: .; abundance: .; v_gene: TRBV5-1
CDR3aa: CASASTRLADNEQFF; CDR3nt: TGTGCCAGCGCAAGTACCCGACTAGCCGACAATGAGCAGTTCTTC; j_gene: TRBJ2-1; d_gene: TRBD2; abundance: few; v_gene: TRBV27
CDR3aa: CASSSTGNLNEQYF; CDR3nt: TGTGCCAGCAGCTCGACAGGGAATCTGAACGAGCAGTACTTC; j_gene: TRBJ2-7; d_gene: TRBD1; abundance: few; v_gene: TRBV7-8
CDR3aa: CASSLLQGAGTGELFF; CDR3nt: TGTGCCAGCAGCCTACTACAGGGGGCGGGCACCGGGGAGCTGTTTTTT; j_gene: TRBJ2-2; d_gene: TRBD1; abundance: few; v_gene: TRBV7-2
CDR3aa: CASSQGSLPSGRGAGELFF; CDR3nt: TGTGCCAGCAGCCAAGGGTCCCTGCCTAGCGGGAGAGGGGCCGGGGAGCTGTTTTTT; j_gene: TRBJ2-2; d_gene: TRBD2; abundance: .; v_gene: TRBV4-2
CDR3aa: CASSLVGTSYEQYF; CDR3nt: TGTGCCAGCAGCTTGGTCGGCACCTCCTACGAGCAGTACTTC; j_gene: TRBJ2-7; d_gene: .; abundance: .; v_gene: TRBV5-4
CDR3aa: CAISMTSGSNTGELFF; CDR3nt: TGTGCCATCAGCATGACTAGCGGGAGCAACACCGGGGAGCTGTTTTTT; j_gene: TRBJ2-2; d_gene: TRBD2; abundance: .; v_gene: TRBV10-3
CDR3aa: CASSAGTSGSFDEQFF; CDR3nt: TGTGCCAGCAGCGCAGGGACTAGCGGGAGTTTCGATGAGCAGTTCTTC; j_gene: TRBJ2-1; d_gene: TRBD2; abundance: few; v_gene: TRBV5-5
CDR3aa: CSVGVGLAGGCEQYF; CDR3nt: TGCAGCGTGGGGGTGGGACTAGCGGGAGGCTGCGAGCAGTACTTC; j_gene: TRBJ2-7; d_gene: TRBD2; abundance: .; v_gene: TRBV29-1
CDR3aa: CSVEGDRDEKLFF; CDR3nt: TGCAGCGTCGAGGGGGACAGGGATGAAAAACTGTTTTTT; j_gene: TRBJ1-4; d_gene: TRBD1; abundance: .; v_gene: TRBV29-1
CDR3aa: CASSPRAASYEQYF; CDR3nt: TGTGCCAGCAGTCCCCGGGCCGCCTCTTACGAGCAGTACTTC; j_gene: TRBJ2-7; d_gene: .; abundance: .; v_gene: TRBV6-5
CDR3aa: CASSLDKNTEAFF; CDR3nt: TGTGCCAGCAGTTTAGACAAGAACACTGAAGCTTTCTTT; j_gene: TRBJ1-1; d_gene: .; abundance: .; v_gene: TRBV2
CDR3aa: CASRLWNRGDLIGYTF; CDR3nt: TGTGCCAGTAGGTTATGGAACAGGGGTGATCTTATTGGCTACACCTTC; j_gene: TRBJ1-2; d_gene: TRBD1; abundance: .; v_gene: TRBV19
CDR3aa: CSVGTGSDQPQHF; CDR3nt: TGCAGCGTCGGGACAGGTAGCGATCAGCCCCAGCATTTT; j_gene: TRBJ1-5; d_gene: TRBD1; abundance: .; v_gene: TRBV29-1
CDR3aa: CASSYGTHEQYF; CDR3nt: TGCGCCAGCAGCTACGGGACTCACGAGCAGTACTTC; j_gene: TRBJ2-7; d_gene: .; abundance: .; v_gene: TRBV5-1
CDR3aa: CASSLSPSTGEQYF; CDR3nt: TGTGCCAGCAGCTTAAGCCCGTCGACGGGCGAGCAGTACTTC; j_gene: TRBJ2-7; d_gene: .; abundance: .; v_gene: TRBV11-2
CDR3aa: CASGRTLGQETQYF; CDR3nt: TGTGCCAGCGGCCGGACGTTGGGCCAAGAGACCCAGTACTTC; j_gene: TRBJ2-5; d_gene: .; abundance: .; v_gene: TRBV6-5
CDR3aa: CSVSGQGGYEQYF; CDR3nt: TGCAGCGTTTCCGGACAGGGGGGCTACGAGCAGTACTTC; j_gene: TRBJ2-7; d_gene: TRBD1; abundance: .; v_gene: TRBV29-1
CDR3aa: CASTPGRASGNTIYF; CDR3nt: TGCGCCAGCACCCCGGGACGGGCCTCTGGAAACACCATATATTTT; j_gene: TRBJ1-3; d_gene: .; abundance: .; v_gene: TRBV5-1
CDR3aa: CASSRMRGGPSSSYNEQFF; CDR3nt: TGTGCCAGCAGCCGTATGAGAGGGGGCCCCTCGAGCTCCTACAATGAGCAGTTCTTC; j_gene: TRBJ2-1; d_gene: TRBD1; abundance: .; v_gene: TRBV11-2
CDR3aa: CASGLVQGGNQPQHF; CDR3nt: TGTGCTAGTGGTTTGGTACAAGGAGGCAATCAGCCCCAGCATTTT; j_gene: TRBJ1-5; d_gene: .; abundance: .; v_gene: TRBV12-5
CDR3aa: CASSWTGGETQYF; CDR3nt: TGTGCCAGCAGCTGGACAGGAGGGGAGACCCAGTACTTC; j_gene: TRBJ2-5; d_gene: .; abundance: .; v_gene: TRBV9
CDR3aa: CATSRPDRENTEAFF; CDR3nt: TGTGCCACCAGCAGACCCGACCGAGAGAACACTGAAGCTTTCTTT; j_gene: TRBJ1-1; d_gene: .; abundance: .; v_gene: TRBV15
CDR3aa: CASSLSGQGILNEQFF; CDR3nt: TGTGCCAGCAGTTTATCTGGACAGGGTATATTAAATGAGCAGTTCTTC; j_gene: TRBJ2-1; d_gene: TRBD1; abundance: .; v_gene: TRBV27
CDR3aa: CASSVGPGGREQYF; CDR3nt: TGTGCCAGCAGCGTGGGGCCGGGAGGGAGGGAGCAGTACTTC; j_gene: TRBJ2-7; d_gene: TRBD2; abundance: .; v_gene: TRBV9
CDR3aa: CATSSGQGKDNEQFF; CDR3nt: TGTGCCACCAGCAGCGGACAGGGAAAGGACAATGAGCAGTTCTTC; j_gene: TRBJ2-1; d_gene: TRBD1; abundance: .; v_gene: TRBV15
CDR3aa: CASNSNYGYTF; CDR3nt: TGTGCCAGCAATTCTAACTATGGCTACACCTTC; j_gene: TRBJ1-2; d_gene: .; abundance: .; v_gene: TRBV28
CDR3aa: CASSALAGYTDTQYF; CDR3nt: TGTGCCAGCAGTGCACTAGCGGGATACACAGATACGCAGTATTTT; j_gene: TRBJ2-3; d_gene: TRBD2; abundance: .; v_gene: TRBV2
CDR3aa: CASIPGGGNQPQHF; CDR3nt: TGTGCCAGCATCCCGGGGGGAGGCAATCAGCCCCAGCATTTT; j_gene: TRBJ1-5; d_gene: .; abundance: .; v_gene: TRBV6-6
CDR3aa: CASSTGQGAVYGYTF; CDR3nt: TGTGCCAGCAGCACCGGACAGGGGGCGGTCTATGGCTACACCTTC; j_gene: TRBJ1-2; d_gene: TRBD1; abundance: once; v_gene: TRBV5-6
CDR3aa: CASSTTGPGGETQYF; CDR3nt: TGTGCCAGTAGCACCACGGGACCCGGGGGCGAGACCCAGTACTTC; j_gene: TRBJ2-5; d_gene: .; abundance: few; v_gene: TRBV19
CDR3aa: CASRTGGHNEQFF; CDR3nt: TGTGCCAGCAGAACGGGGGGCCACAATGAGCAGTTCTTC; j_gene: TRBJ2-1; d_gene: .; abundance: .; v_gene: TRBV6-5
CDR3aa: CSVDGALGAQYF; CDR3nt: TGCAGCGTTGATGGGGCCCTCGGGGCCCAGTACTTC; j_gene: TRBJ2-5; d_gene: .; abundance: .; v_gene: TRBV29-1
CDR3aa: CSDRDGAYNEQFF; CDR3nt: TGCAGCGACCGGGACGGGGCCTACAATGAGCAGTTCTTC; j_gene: TRBJ2-1; d_gene: .; abundance: .; v_gene: TRBV29-1
CDR3aa: CASSLRFSRGKNTEAFF; CDR3nt: TGTGCCAGCAGCTTAAGGTTTTCGCGGGGAAAGAACACTGAAGCTTTCTTT; j_gene: TRBJ1-1; d_gene: .; abundance: .; v_gene: TRBV7-3
CDR3aa: CASSADRRQPQHF; CDR3nt: TGTGCCAGCAGTGCGGACAGGCGTCAGCCCCAGCATTTT; j_gene: TRBJ1-5; d_gene: TRBD1; abundance: .; v_gene: TRBV6-5
CDR3aa: CASSQETSNQPQHF; CDR3nt: TGTGCCAGCAGCCAAGAAACTAGCAATCAGCCCCAGCATTTT; j_gene: TRBJ1-5; d_gene: .; abundance: once; v_gene: TRBV4-2
CDR3aa: CASSLGAGRNTEAFF; CDR3nt: TGTGCCAGCAGCCTAGGTGCGGGCCGGAACACTGAAGCTTTCTTT; j_gene: TRBJ1-1; d_gene: .; abundance: .; v_gene: TRBV7-3
CDR3aa: CASSIQGKRTDTQYF; CDR3nt: TGTGCCAGTAGTATACAGGGCAAGAGGACAGATACGCAGTATTTT; j_gene: TRBJ2-3; d_gene: .; abundance: .; v_gene: TRBV19
CDR3aa: CASSHRDRDYEQYF; CDR3nt: TGTGCCAGCAGTCACCGGGACAGGGATTACGAGCAGTACTTC; j_gene: TRBJ2-7; d_gene: TRBD1; abundance: .; v_gene: TRBV6-1
CDR3aa: CASSLGGTSGSSYEQYF; CDR3nt: TGTGCCAGCAGCTTAGGGGGGACTAGCGGGAGTAGCTACGAGCAGTACTTC; j_gene: TRBJ2-7; d_gene: TRBD2; abundance: few; v_gene: TRBV7-6
CDR3aa: CASSIFFGQGVGEQYF; CDR3nt: TGTGCCAGTAGCATTTTCTTCGGGCAGGGGGTCGGGGAGCAGTACTTC; j_gene: TRBJ2-7; d_gene: TRBD1; abundance: .; v_gene: TRBV19
CDR3aa: CASSQSLAGDRNEQFF; CDR3nt: TGTGCCAGCAGCCAGTCACTAGCGGGAGATCGCAATGAGCAGTTCTTC; j_gene: TRBJ2-1; d_gene: TRBD2; abundance: .; v_gene: TRBV7-2
CDR3aa: CASSLGVAGVNTGELFF; CDR3nt: TGTGCCAGCAGCTTAGGAGTAGCGGGGGTGAACACCGGGGAGCTGTTTTTT; j_gene: TRBJ2-2; d_gene: TRBD2; abundance: .; v_gene: TRBV11-2
CDR3aa: CASSSRTSGGEETQYF; CDR3nt: TGTGCCAGCAGCTCCCGGACTAGCGGAGGGGAAGAGACCCAGTACTTC; j_gene: TRBJ2-5; d_gene: TRBD2; abundance: .; v_gene: TRBV7-6
CDR3aa: CASNLENTDTQYF; CDR3nt: TGTGCCAGCAATTTGGAAAACACAGATACGCAGTATTTT; j_gene: TRBJ2-3; d_gene: .; abundance: .; v_gene: TRBV2
CDR3aa: CASTRAGQGYGYTF; CDR3nt: TGTGCCAGCACCCGGGCAGGACAGGGGTATGGCTACACCTTC; j_gene: TRBJ1-2; d_gene: TRBD1; abundance: .; v_gene: TRBV2
CDR3aa: CSVEDLASGEQYF; CDR3nt: TGCAGCGTTGAAGATCTTGCATCGGGCGAGCAGTACTTC; j_gene: TRBJ2-7; d_gene: .; abundance: .; v_gene: TRBV29-1
CDR3aa: CASSLDRANTGELFF; CDR3nt: TGTGCCAGCAGCTTAGATCGGGCAAACACCGGGGAGCTGTTTTTT; j_gene: TRBJ2-2; d_gene: .; abundance: .; v_gene: TRBV11-2
CDR3aa: CASSGASEYNEQFF; CDR3nt: TGTGCCAGCAGCGGAGCTAGCGAGTACAATGAGCAGTTCTTC; j_gene: TRBJ2-1; d_gene: .; abundance: .; v_gene: TRBV7-3
CDR3aa: CASRGAVSGANVLTF; CDR3nt: TGTGCCAGCAGGGGGGCTGTCTCTGGGGCCAACGTCCTGACTTTC; j_gene: TRBJ2-6; d_gene: .; abundance: once; v_gene: TRBV6-6
CDR3aa: CASSSCLSGRLLLSDTQYF; CDR3nt: TGTGCCAGCAGCTCATGTCTAAGCGGGAGACTACTATTGTCAGATACGCAGTATTTT; j_gene: TRBJ2-3; d_gene: .; abundance: .; v_gene: TRBV21-1
CDR3aa: CASGQISSYNEQFF; CDR3nt: TGTGCCAGCGGTCAAATAAGCTCCTACAATGAGCAGTTCTTC; j_gene: TRBJ2-1; d_gene: .; abundance: .; v_gene: TRBV14
CDR3aa: CASSFDSELRAQYF; CDR3nt: TGTGCCAGCAGCTTTGATAGCGAGCTTAGGGCCCAGTACTTC; j_gene: TRBJ2-5; d_gene: .; abundance: .; v_gene: TRBV11-2
CDR3aa: CASSLRQFNEQFF; CDR3nt: TGTGCCAGCAGCTTACGGCAGTTCAATGAGCAGTTCTTC; j_gene: TRBJ2-1; d_gene: .; abundance: .; v_gene: TRBV11-2
CDR3aa: CASSSKALEAFF; CDR3nt: TGTGCCAGCAGTTCGAAGGCCCTTGAAGCTTTCTTT; j_gene: TRBJ1-1; d_gene: .; abundance: few; v_gene: TRBV27
CDR3aa: CASSFARDGELFF; CDR3nt: TGCGCCAGCAGCTTCGCGCGGGACGGGGAGCTGTTTTTT; j_gene: TRBJ2-2; d_gene: .; abundance: .; v_gene: TRBV5-1
CDR3aa: CASSENSYEQYF; CDR3nt: TGTGCCAGCAGTGAGAACAGCTACGAGCAGTACTTC; j_gene: TRBJ2-7; d_gene: .; abundance: .; v_gene: TRBV2